Following are 27 T cell receptor beta chains from one sample sequenced in a study of T cells expressing NK-cell markers. Each CDR3 protein gets one entry in TCRdb, which reprocessed the 5' RACE reads and gives no DNA. The table for this sample gives about half a million distinct CDR3 sequences. What was sequenced was blood T cells: a sorted CD56 or NKG2C T cell subset, CD4+ or CD8+ T cells, or bulk PBMC T cells (not recorded which). The receptors were gathered from a woman aged 45-65 years in good health.

The chain joins TRBV20-1 to TRBJ2-3; TCRdb lists TRBD2, though no DNA is available to test this call. The CDR3 covers 16 residues. CDR1 and CDR2 (germline): DFQATT, SNEGSKA (reference sequence). The CDR3 sequence: CSARDHSGGRTDTQYF.

The chain employs TRBV5-4 and TRBJ2-3; lacking DNA, the TRBD2 call made by TCRdb goes unchecked. This CDR3 comprises 13 residues. Looked up from germline, CDR1 is SGHNT and CDR2 is YYREEE (reference sequence). CDR3 loop: CASSFWEADTQYF.

The V gene is TRBV5-5, the J gene TRBJ1-3. Germline V gene lookup returns CDR1 SGHKS and CDR2 YYEKEE (reference sequence). The CDR3 runs to 17 residues. Here the CDR3 reads CASSLVGDGFSGNTIYF.

This sequence joins TRBV19 and TRBJ1-4; TCRdb's D gene call, TRBD1, goes unchecked for lack of DNA. From germline, CDR1 is LNHDA and CDR2 SQIVND (reference sequence). CDR3 length: 15 amino acids. The CDR3 spells CASSITGTGVEKLFF.

The chain recombines TRBV10-3 with TRBJ1-5; checking the TCRdb D call of TRBD1 is not possible without DNA. There are 14 residues in the CDR3. Germline-derived CDR1 and CDR2 are ENHRY and SYGVKD. This CDR3 reads CAISVAGGNQPQHF.

The chain links TRBV5-1 to TRBJ1-1. The germline gives CDR1 SGHRS, CDR2 YFSETQ. The CDR3 sequence is 15 residues long. The CDR3 here is CASSLVRDSNTEAFF.

CDR3 protein: CASSRGTGGTYEQYF. This chain uses TRBV3-1 with TRBJ2-7; absent DNA, TCRdb's TRBD1 call cannot be checked. The CDR3 is 15 amino acids. Per the germline V gene, CDR1 is LGHDT and CDR2 is YNNKEL (reference sequence).

This chain links TRBV5-1 with TRBJ2-1; the D call from TCRdb, TRBD2, cannot be confirmed without DNA. CDR3 size: 15 residues. Germline CDR1 and CDR2: SGHRS and YFSETQ. The CDR3 spells CASSLRTSLSNEQFF.

The rearrangement uses TRBV2 and TRBJ2-1; TCRdb's D gene call, TRBD1, goes unchecked for lack of DNA. There are 14 residues in the CDR3. CDR1 is SNHLY and CDR2 is FYNNEI in the germline V gene. The chain's CDR3 is CASSEGGVPPEQFF.

The chain couples TRBV6-5 to TRBJ2-1; TCRdb outputs TRBD2, but without DNA this stays unchecked. The CDR3 contains 11 residues. Germline-derived CDR1 and CDR2 are MNHEY and SVGAGI. The CDR3 region is CASSSGTRQFF.

The V call is TRBV11-3, the J call TRBJ2-1; TCRdb calls TRBD2, which cannot be checked without DNA. The CDR3 contains 15 residues. Germline V gene data show CDR1 as SGHNT and CDR2 as YENEEA. The CDR3 reads CASTEAGALGNEQFF. Supplemented by reference TRBV11-3 and TRBJ2-1, the full variable domain reads EAGVVQSPRYKIIEKKQPVAFWCNPISGHNTLYWYLQNLGQGPELLIRYENEEAVDDSQLPKDRFSAERLKGVDSTLKIQPAELGDSAVYLCASTEAGALGNEQFFGPGTRLTVL.

The chain is built from TRBV5-1 and TRBJ2-4. This CDR3 has 16 residues. Per germline, CDR1 SGHRS and CDR2 YFSETQ. CDR3 amino acids: CASSLYGDRTKNIQYF.

The chain recombines TRBV18 with TRBJ1-4; TCRdb selects TRBD1, and the lack of DNA leaves this call unchecked. This CDR3 comprises 15 residues. Germline CDR1 and CDR2: KGHSH and LQKENI. The CDR3 is CASSPKQAALGEVFF.

The chain joins TRBV29-1 to TRBJ2-1; TCRdb indicates TRBD2, and absent DNA this call remains unverified. The CDR3 spans 13 residues. Germline V gene sequence: CDR1 SQVTM, CDR2 ANQGSEA. CDR3 sequence reads: CSVQAGVGDEQFF.

The rearrangement links TRBV24-1 to TRBJ2-2; TCRdb names TRBD1, which stays unverified in the absence of DNA. This CDR3 contains 13 residues. Germline V gene lookup returns CDR1 KGHDR and CDR2 SFDVKD. This chain's CDR3 is CATSGPDTGELFF.

This chain links TRBV9 with TRBJ2-3; the D call of TRBD2 rests on TCRdb alone, since no DNA is present to check it. This CDR3 spans 16 amino acids. Germline assignment: CDR1 SGDLS and CDR2 YYNGEE. CDR3 sequence: CASSVGASMGQDTQYF.

The chain recombines TRBV10-1 with TRBJ1-1. Germline values: CDR1 WNHNN, CDR2 SYGVQD (reference sequence). The CDR3 length is 13 residues. CDR3 in amino acids: CASSAAGTTEAFF.

V usage is TRBV20-1 and J usage is TRBJ2-3; with no DNA, the TCRdb D assignment of TRBD2 cannot be verified. CDR1 is DFQATT, CDR2 SNEGSKA, per germline (reference sequence). The CDR3 consists of 15 residues. CDR3 amino acids: CSATGLAMDTDTQYF.

The chain's CDR3 is CASSLRDWTGELFF. The gene calls are TRBV5-5 and TRBJ2-2. The length of the CDR3 is 14 residues. Germline V gene data show CDR1 as SGHKS and CDR2 as YYEKEE (reference sequence).

This chain joins TRBV12-3 or TRBV12-4 and TRBJ1-2; the D gene TCRdb calls, TRBD1, cannot be checked with no DNA. There are 15 residues in the CDR3. The CDR3 loop is CASSLARQGRNGYTF.

The V call is TRBV30, the J call TRBJ2-2; with no DNA, the TCRdb D assignment of TRBD2 cannot be verified. Germline V gene sequence: CDR1 GTSNPN, CDR2 SVGIG (reference sequence). This CDR3 is built from 15 residues. The CDR3 here is CAWSVLAGDTGELFF.

The chain recombines TRBV3-1 with TRBJ2-3; the D call from TCRdb, TRBD2, cannot be confirmed without DNA. The CDR3 consists of 15 residues. Germline V lookup: CDR1 LGHDT, CDR2 YNNKEL (reference sequence). CDR3 in amino acids: CASSQDPLAVDTQYF.

The V gene is TRBV3-1, the J gene TRBJ2-1; TCRdb's D call of TRBD1 is untestable without DNA. CDR1 is LGHDT and CDR2 is YNNKEL in the germline V gene (reference sequence). The CDR3 runs to 12 residues. Here the CDR3 reads CASKTSRGEQFF.

This rearrangement joins TRBV14 to TRBJ2-7. The CDR3 has 11 amino acids. From germline, CDR1 is SGHDN and CDR2 FVKESK. CDR3 residues: CASSQEREQYF.

This chain joins TRBV27 and TRBJ2-1; TCRdb gives TRBD1 as the D gene, but with no DNA this cannot be confirmed. The CDR3 has 14 residues. Germline CDR1 reads MNHEY; CDR2 reads SMNVEV (reference sequence). The CDR3 loop reads CASRSWTGSHEQFF.

CDR3: CAIRLQGDYGYTF. The chain employs TRBV10-3 and TRBJ1-2; checking the TCRdb D call of TRBD1 is not possible without DNA. Looked up from germline, CDR1 is ENHRY and CDR2 is SYGVKD. CDR3 size: 13 residues.

V usage is TRBV3-1 and J usage is TRBJ2-3; the TCRdb call, TRBD2, lacks DNA for checking. CDR1 and CDR2 (germline): LGHDT, YNNKEL (reference sequence). This CDR3 has 15 amino acids. The CDR3 here is CASSQLGSSGDTQYF.